These T cell receptor beta chains were read from a single sample in a study of control samples from healthy donors and cancer patients. Some clones are missing from TCRdb's copy, which holds only in-frame ones; the method was immunoSEQ multiplex PCR. The data show 110,000 or so clones, under 90% seen once. Sequencing was carried out using blood. These TCRs come from a woman in her forties or fifties in good health. The CDR3 runs from the conserved cysteine through the conserved F or W. Each record gives: clone size, J gene, V gene, D gene, CDR3 DNA, CDR3 protein. A D gene is named only where the DNA matches it firmly. The size of a clone is reported for some rows only, either as once, few or many, or as a class for expanded clones.

>NA|TRBJ1-5|TRBV5-4|NA
TGTGCCAGCAGCTTTTCAGGGAATCAGCCCCAGCATTTT
CASSFSGNQPQHF
>NA|TRBJ1-6|TRBV19|TRBD1
TGTGCCACCCGGACAGGGGGCTTTTTGGATTCACCCCTCCACTTT
CATRTGGFLDSPLHF
>NA|TRBJ1-6|TRBV6-5|TRBD1
TGTGCCAGCAGCCGGGGACAGGCCTATAATTCACCCCTCCACTTT
CASSRGQAYNSPLHF
>NA|TRBJ2-7|TRBV6-5|NA
TGTGCCAGCTGGCAGAGCTCCTACGAGCAGTACTTC
CASWQSSYEQYF
>few|TRBJ1-1|TRBV3-1/TRBV3-2|TRBD1
TGTGCCAGCAGCCACTCCGGGACAGTCAACACTGAAGCTTTCTTT
CASSHSGTVNTEAFF
>NA|TRBJ2-2|TRBV24-1|TRBD1
TGTGCCACCAGTGATTCCGGGACAGGGAGAGTCACCGGGGAGCTGTTTTTT
CATSDSGTGRVTGELFF
>NA|TRBJ1-1|TRBV7-2|NA
TGTGCCAGCAGCTTAGTGGGTCGGGCGAACACTGAAGCTTTCTTT
CASSLVGRANTEAFF
>NA|TRBJ1-1|TRBV27|NA
TGTGCCAGCAGTTTCCTACAGAAGGGGGCTGAAGCTTTCTTT
CASSFLQKGAEAFF
>NA|TRBJ2-7|TRBV19|NA
TGTGCCAGTAGTATGAAGGTCGGATCCTACGAGCAGTACTTC
CASSMKVGSYEQYF
>few|TRBJ1-5|TRBV27|NA
TGTGCCTGTGGGAGGGGACGGGATCAGCCCCAGCATTTT
CACGRGRDQPQHF
>NA|TRBJ2-7|TRBV27|TRBD2
TGTGCCAGCAGCGGACTCATACTCACCCTAGCGGGAGTTACGTACGAGCAGTACTTC
CASSGLILTLAGVTYEQYF
>once|TRBJ1-2|TRBV21-1|NA
TGTGCCAGCAGCACCGTCAGGTCCCGAAGCTATGGCTACACCTTC
CASSTVRSRSYGYTF
>NA|TRBJ2-5|TRBV3-1/TRBV3-2|TRBD1
TGTGCCAGCAGCCGGGGACAGGTGGCAGAGACCCAGTACTTC
CASSRGQVAETQYF
>NA|TRBJ1-2|TRBV4-2|TRBD1
TGTGCCAGCAGCCAAGGGCCGGGACAGGGGCCCTATGGCTACACCTTC
CASSQGPGQGPYGYTF
>few|TRBJ2-3|TRBV7-9|NA
TGTGCCAGCAGCTTATTTTCGTCCGGCACAGATACGCAGTATTTT
CASSLFSSGTDTQYF
>NA|TRBJ2-1|TRBV6-1|NA
TGTGCCAGCAGTGAAGTGCGTTACAATGAGCAGTTCTTC
CASSEVRYNEQFF
>once|TRBJ2-2|TRBV5-1|TRBD2
TGCGCCAGCAGCTTGGTTCGGCTAGCGGGCCCCTCTTCCACCGGGGAGCTGTTTTTT
CASSLVRLAGPSSTGELFF
>NA|TRBJ2-1|TRBV30|TRBD2
TGTGCCTGGAGTGCGAGCGGGAGGGTTGGGCAGTTCTTC
CAWSASGRVGQFF
>NA|TRBJ2-3|TRBV6-5|TRBD2
TGTGCCAGCAGTTACGGGGGAGGGGGCACAGATACGCAGTATTTT
CASSYGGGGTDTQYF
>NA|TRBJ2-1|TRBV6-5|TRBD2
TGTGCCAGCAGGGGGTTAGCGGGTAATGAGCAGTTCTTC
CASRGLAGNEQFF
>once|TRBJ1-2|TRBV4-3|NA
TGCGCCAGCAGCCTGGACGGCACTATATCCGGAGGCTACACCTTC
CASSLDGTISGGYTF
>NA|TRBJ1-4|TRBV25-1|TRBD1
TGTGCCAGCAGTGATACAGGGGGAAATGAAAAACTGTTTTTT
CASSDTGGNEKLFF
>NA|TRBJ1-5|TRBV3-1/TRBV3-2|TRBD1
TGTGCCAGCAGCCCCGAGGACAGGGTTGGCAATCAGCCCCAGCATTTT
CASSPEDRVGNQPQHF
>NA|TRBJ2-2|TRBV4-2|TRBD2
TGTGCCAGCAGCCAAGAAGCGGGGAGCACCGGGGAGCTGTTTTTT
CASSQEAGSTGELFF
>NA|TRBJ2-2|TRBV7-3|TRBD2
TGTGCCAGCAGCCAACTAGCGGGAGGGCCCACCGGGGAGCTGTTTTTT
CASSQLAGGPTGELFF
>NA|TRBJ2-6|TRBV9|NA
TGTGCCAGCAGCGTAGACATCTCTGGGGCCAACGTCCTGACTTTC
CASSVDISGANVLTF
>NA|TRBJ1-3|TRBV15|NA
TGTGCCACCAGCACGGATTTCTCTGGAAACACCATATATTTT
CATSTDFSGNTIYF
>NA|TRBJ1-1|TRBV14|NA
TGTGCCAGCAGCCAGGTCCACAGGGCCACTGAAGCTTTCTTT
CASSQVHRATEAFF
>NA|TRBJ2-5|TRBV5-1|NA
TGCGCCAGCAGCTTGGTCAGGGAAGAGACCCAGTACTTC
CASSLVREETQYF
>NA|TRBJ2-2|TRBV11-1|NA
TGTGCCAGCAGTTCTGGGGTTTTCACCGGGGAGCTGTTTTTT
CASSSGVFTGELFF
>once|TRBJ2-7|TRBV13|NA
TGTGCCAGCAGCTTAGGGCTTGAAGCGGCAGAATCCTACGAGCAGTACTTC
CASSLGLEAAESYEQYF
>NA|TRBJ2-3|TRBV7-2|TRBD2
TGTGCCAGCAGCCTAGCCGGGACTACCAACACAGATACGCAGTATTTT
CASSLAGTTNTDTQYF
>NA|TRBJ2-2|TRBV19|NA
TGTGCCAGTAGTATAGACGCTTCTCTAGGCGGGGAGCTGTTTTTT
CASSIDASLGGELFF
>NA|TRBJ1-1|TRBV27|NA
TGTGCCAGCAGTTCAGCGACTGAAGCTTTCTTT
CASSSATEAFF
>NA|TRBJ2-1|TRBV19|TRBD2
TGTGCCAGTCGACCGAGACAACTAGCGGGGACTTTCCCCTCCTACAATGAGCAGTTCTTC
CASRPRQLAGTFPSYNEQFF
>NA|TRBJ2-2|TRBV14|NA
TGTGCCAGCAGCCCAACCTTCGGGGAGCTGTTTTTT
CASSPTFGELFF
>NA|TRBJ2-1|TRBV7-2|TRBD2
TGTGCCAGCAGCTCGGGGACTAGCGGGAGGGCCAATGAGCAGTTCTTC
CASSSGTSGRANEQFF
>NA|TRBJ2-3|TRBV5-4|TRBD1
TGTGCCAGCAGCTCCCACAGGGGTCGCACAGATACGCAGTATTTT
CASSSHRGRTDTQYF
>few|TRBJ2-2|TRBV12-3/TRBV12-4|NA
TGTGCCAGCAGTTTCCCGGTCGGGGAGCTGTTTTTT
CASSFPVGELFF
>NA|TRBJ1-2|TRBV19|NA
TGTGCCAGTAGTGCCCAAACGGCCGGGGCCGGTGCCGACTATGGCTACACCTTC
CASSAQTAGAGADYGYTF
>NA|TRBJ1-2|TRBV5-4|NA
TGTGCCAGCAACAAGGACGACTATGGCTACACCTTC
CASNKDDYGYTF
>NA|TRBJ2-3|TRBV24-1|NA
TGTGCCACCAGTGATTTGTTCACAGATACGCAGTATTTT
CATSDLFTDTQYF
>NA|TRBJ2-3|TRBV6-1|NA
TGTGCCAGCAGTGAATTGGACGGAACAGATACGCAGTATTTT
CASSELDGTDTQYF
>once|TRBJ1-5|TRBV28|NA
TGTGCCAGCAGTCCCTCTGACGCGCAGCCCCAGCATTTT
CASSPSDAQPQHF
>NA|TRBJ2-7|TRBV3-1/TRBV3-2|NA
TGTGCCAGCAGCCGCGACCTTACGATTACGCGAGAGCAGTACTTC
CASSRDLTITREQYF
>once|TRBJ2-7|TRBV18|NA
TGTGCCAGCTCACACACCGACAGACCCTACGAGCAGTACTTC
CASSHTDRPYEQYF
>NA|TRBJ1-4|TRBV29-1|NA
TGCAGCGTTGAAGCGGACAGTTCATCTGAAAAACTGTTTTTT
CSVEADSSSEKLFF
>NA|TRBJ2-7|TRBV12-3/TRBV12-4|NA
TGTGCCAGCAGTTCCGCTCTGGACGAGCAGTACTTC
CASSSALDEQYF
>NA|TRBJ2-3|TRBV11-2|TRBD2
TGTGCCAGCAGCTTTGTAGCGGGAGGGGGGACAGATACGCAGTATTTT
CASSFVAGGGTDTQYF
>NA|TRBJ2-3|TRBV11-3|NA
TGTGCCAGCAGCTTTTCGGCAGATACGCAGTATTTT
CASSFSADTQYF
>NA|TRBJ2-5|TRBV5-1|NA
TGCGCCAGCAGCTTGGCCAGGTCCCAAGAGACCCAGTACTTC
CASSLARSQETQYF
>NA|TRBJ1-3|TRBV7-2|NA
TGTGCCAGCAGCTCAGCGACAGGCGCTCCCTCTGGAAACACCATATATTTT
CASSSATGAPSGNTIYF
>few|TRBJ1-6|TRBV6-5|NA
TGTGCCAGCAGTTACCTCGATTCACCCCTCCACTTT
CASSYLDSPLHF
>NA|TRBJ2-2|TRBV20-1|NA
TGCAGTGCTAGTATCCCCCCTAGAAGCGGGGAGCTGTTTTTT
CSASIPPRSGELFF
>NA|TRBJ1-5|TRBV30|NA
TGTGCCTGGAGTGCCGGGGGGCGAAATCAGCCCCAGCATTTT
CAWSAGGRNQPQHF
>NA|TRBJ2-1|TRBV12-3/TRBV12-4|NA
TGTGCCAGCAGTTTAGCAGCAAGCCATGAGCAGTTCTTC
CASSLAASHEQFF
>NA|TRBJ1-6|TRBV2|NA
TGTGCCAGCAGTGACCCCCCCTGGGGATCGAGGGGTTCACCCCTCCACTTT
CASSDPPWGSRGSPLHF
>NA|TRBJ1-5|TRBV19|TRBD1
TGTGCCACACGGGACAGGGGATATAGCAATCAGCCCCAGCATTTT
CATRDRGYSNQPQHF
>NA|TRBJ1-5|TRBV27|NA
TGTGCCAGCAGTTTATTGGGACGTAGCAATCAGCCCCAGCATTTT
CASSLLGRSNQPQHF
>NA|TRBJ2-1|TRBV28|TRBD2
TGTGCCAGCAGTCCGCCTAGCGGGACCAATGAGCAGTTCTTC
CASSPPSGTNEQFF